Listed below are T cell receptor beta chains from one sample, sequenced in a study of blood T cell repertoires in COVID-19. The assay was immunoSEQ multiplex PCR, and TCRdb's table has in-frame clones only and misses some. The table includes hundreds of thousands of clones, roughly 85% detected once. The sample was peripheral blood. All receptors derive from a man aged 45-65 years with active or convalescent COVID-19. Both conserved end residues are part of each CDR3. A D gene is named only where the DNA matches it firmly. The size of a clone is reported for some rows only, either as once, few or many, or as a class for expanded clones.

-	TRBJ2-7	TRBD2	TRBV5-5	TGTGCCAGCAGCTTGGCCGAGGGGAGGGAGGCCTACGAGCAGTACTTC	CASSLAEGREAYEQYF
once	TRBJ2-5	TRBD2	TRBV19	TGTGCCAGTAGTGGGGTAGCGGGAGACCAAGAGACCCAGTACTTC	CASSGVAGDQETQYF
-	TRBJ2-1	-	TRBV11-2	TGTGCCAGCAGCCCCCTGCTTGGAGCGGGTGAGCAGTTCTTC	CASSPLLGAGEQFF
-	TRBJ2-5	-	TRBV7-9	TGTGCCAGCAGCTTTCCAGGTCAAACAAATCGTGGTAAAGAGACCCAGTACTTC	CASSFPGQTNRGKETQYF
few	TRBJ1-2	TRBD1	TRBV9	TGTGCCAGCAGCGTAGACGGGGGACAGGAGTGGGGCTACACCTTC	CASSVDGGQEWGYTF
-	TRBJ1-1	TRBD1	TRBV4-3	TGCGCCAGCAGCCCGTCCGGGACAGGGAACACTGAAGCTTTCTTT	CASSPSGTGNTEAFF
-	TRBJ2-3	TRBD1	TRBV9	TGTGCCAGCAGCGAGGAGGACAGGGTTGGAGATACGCAGTATTTT	CASSEEDRVGDTQYF
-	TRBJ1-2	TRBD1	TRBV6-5	TGTGCCAGCAGTTTCCGGGACAGGGGCCAGAGGGGCTACACCTTC	CASSFRDRGQRGYTF
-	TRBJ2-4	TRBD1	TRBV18	TGTGCCAGCTCACCCGGGACAGGGAGAAACATTCAGTACTTC	CASSPGTGRNIQYF
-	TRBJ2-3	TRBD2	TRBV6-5	TGTGCCAGCAGTTCCCGGGGACTACCAGTCGGGGATACGCAGTATTTT	CASSSRGLPVGDTQYF
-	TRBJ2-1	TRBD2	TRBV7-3	TGTGCCAGCAGCTTAGAGGGGGGCGGGAGGGCCCCGTTCTTC	CASSLEGGGRAPFF
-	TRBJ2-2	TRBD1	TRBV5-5	TGTGCCAGCAGGGAAGGACAGGGGGCCGGGGAGCTGTTTTTT	CASREGQGAGELFF
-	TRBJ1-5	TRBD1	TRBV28	TGTGCCAGCAGTTCGGACAGGGGGAGCTTTAATCAGCCCCAGCATTTT	CASSSDRGSFNQPQHF
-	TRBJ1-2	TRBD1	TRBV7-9	TGTGCCAGCAGCTTAGTAGGGACAGTACGAGGCTACACCTTC	CASSLVGTVRGYTF
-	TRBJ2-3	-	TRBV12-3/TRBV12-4	TGTGCCAGCAGTTTAGATTCTGATACGCAGTATTTT	CASSLDSDTQYF
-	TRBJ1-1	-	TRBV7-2	TGTGCCAGCAGCTTAGGCTGGGGCAGGGACACTGAAGCTTTCTTT	CASSLGWGRDTEAFF
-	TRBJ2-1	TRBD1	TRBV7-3	TGTGCCAGCAGCTTATGGGTAGGGACAGGGAAATTCGATGAGCAGTTCTTC	CASSLWVGTGKFDEQFF
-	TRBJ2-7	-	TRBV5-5	TGTGCCAGCAGCTTGTCAGGGCATGGCTCCTACGAGCAGTACTTC	CASSLSGHGSYEQYF
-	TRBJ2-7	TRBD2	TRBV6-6	TGTGCCAGCAGCATTCCCCTGACTAGCGGGACTAGCGAGCAGTACTTC	CASSIPLTSGTSEQYF
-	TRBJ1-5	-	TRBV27	TGTGCCAGCAGTTTATTCTCCCCGACAGCTAGCAATCAGCCCCAGCATTTT	CASSLFSPTASNQPQHF
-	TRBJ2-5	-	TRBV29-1	TGCAGCGTTGAGGGGGGGCGGGAGACCCAGTACTTC	CSVEGGRETQYF
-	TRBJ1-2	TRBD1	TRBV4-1	TGCGCCAGCAGCCAAGAAAGGGACAGGGGGTGGAACTATGGCTACACCTTC	CASSQERDRGWNYGYTF
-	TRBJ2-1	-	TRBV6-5	TGTGCCAGCAGTAAGGACAGATTCTACAATGAGCAGTTCTTC	CASSKDRFYNEQFF
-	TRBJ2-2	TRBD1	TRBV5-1	TGCGCCAGCAGCCCCCGGACAGGATCGTTTACCGGGGAGCTGTTTTTT	CASSPRTGSFTGELFF
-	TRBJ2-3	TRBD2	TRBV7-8	TGTGCCAGCAGCTCAGGACGCGGACTAGCGGGGACTAGCACAGATACGCAGTATTTT	CASSSGRGLAGTSTDTQYF
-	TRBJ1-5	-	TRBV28	TGTGCCAGCAGGAAGCAGGTGAGGGATCAGCCCCAGCATTTT	CASRKQVRDQPQHF
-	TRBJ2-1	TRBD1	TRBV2	TGTGCCAGCAGGGGGACAGGAAATGAGCAGTTCTTC	CASRGTGNEQFF
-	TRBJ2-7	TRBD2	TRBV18	TGTGCCAGCTCACCCGGGGGGTCACTGGGCGAGCAGTACTTC	CASSPGGSLGEQYF
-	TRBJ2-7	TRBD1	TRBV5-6	TGTGCCAGCAGCCCTCCGGGACAGACATCTTACGAGCAGTACTTC	CASSPPGQTSYEQYF
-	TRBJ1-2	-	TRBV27	TGTGCCAGCAGTTCAGGACATGGAGAATATGGCTACACCTTC	CASSSGHGEYGYTF
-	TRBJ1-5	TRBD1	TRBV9	TGTGCCAGCAGCCCCGGGAGGGACAGGGGTAATCAGCCCCAGCATTTT	CASSPGRDRGNQPQHF
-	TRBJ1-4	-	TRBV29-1	TGCAGCGCCCGGGGGATCGGGCAGAATGAAAAACTGTTTTTT	CSARGIGQNEKLFF
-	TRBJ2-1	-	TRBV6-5	TGTGCCAGCAGTTACGGGCTTCTATACAATGAGCAGTTCTTC	CASSYGLLYNEQFF
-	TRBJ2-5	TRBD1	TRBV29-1	TGCAGCTTCCAGGGGGCACAAGAGACCCAGTACTTC	CSFQGAQETQYF
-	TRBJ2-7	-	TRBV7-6	TGTGCCAGCAGCTCACCGGGATCTGCCCGACACGAGCAGTACTTC	CASSSPGSARHEQYF
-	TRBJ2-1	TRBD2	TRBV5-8	TGTGCCAGCAGCTTGAGGTCGGGACTAGCGGGGTACAATGAGCAGTTCTTC	CASSLRSGLAGYNEQFF
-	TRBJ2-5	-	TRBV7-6	TGTGCCAGCAGCTTAGCCCCAACACAGGGTGAGGGCCAGTACTTC	CASSLAPTQGEGQYF
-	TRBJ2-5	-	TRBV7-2	TGTGCCAGCAGCTCCATCGGAGGAGGAGAGACCCAGTACTTC	CASSSIGGGETQYF
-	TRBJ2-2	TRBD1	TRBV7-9	TGTGCCAGCAGCCCCCGGACAGGGGGGCTGTTTTTT	CASSPRTGGLFF
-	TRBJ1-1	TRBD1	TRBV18	TGTGCCAGCTCACCACTCGTTGGACAGGGTGGGAACACTGAAGCTTTCTTT	CASSPLVGQGGNTEAFF
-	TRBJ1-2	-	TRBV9	TGTGCCAGCAGCGTAGGAGTGTCCGGGGCTAACTATGGCTACACCTTC	CASSVGVSGANYGYTF